This passage covers 21 T cell receptor beta chains from one sample sequenced in a study of T cells after yellow fever vaccination (dated by TCRdb to between 2018 and 2021). The library was generated by 5' RACE. Sequencing relied on an Illumina HiSeq 2500. TCRdb passed the public sequencing reads through fastp at Q25 and MiXCR, retaining productive beta sequences. Rows merge per CDR3 protein into single entries with the most common DNA and genes. The sample table holds 100,000 or so distinct CDR3 sequences, of which roughly 8.2% were seen once. The leading ten clones occupy around 17% of the sample. The sample's treatment or condition label, in plain terms: live attenuated yellow fever vaccine strain. The sequencing here drew on CD8+ T cells not binding an NS4B(214-222) dextramer, sorted from PBMCs, taken about 2 weeks after the first yellow fever vaccination. In light of the paper, this sample's cell subset or site label describes: NS4B epitope dextramer-negative CD8 T cells. Every receptor here comes from a man in his late teens or twenties who received the YFV17D yellow fever vaccine.

This clonotype was counted only a few times. V and J are TRBV11-2 and TRBJ2-5; D tentatively fits TRBD1 or TRBD2 (5 bases each). This CDR3 spans 15 amino acids. Germline loops: CDR1 SGHAT, CDR2 FQNNGV. The V and J ends lost 2 bases and 5 bases respectively, with 15 bases between them. Written as DNA, the CDR3 is TGTGCCAGCAGCTTACGCCCGGGACCGGGGGAGACCCAGTACTTC. Residues: CASSLRPGPGETQYF. The entire variable domain, with the rest obtained from reference TRBV11-2 and TRBJ2-5, is as follows: EAGVAQSPRYKIIEKRQSVAFWCNPISGHATLYWYQQILGQGPKLLIQFQNNGVVDDSQLPKDRFSAERLKGVDSTLKIQPAKLEDSAVYLCASSLRPGPGETQYFGPGTRLLVL.

The chain uses TRBV6-1 and TRBJ1-5; D is unresolved. V was shortened by 2 bases and J by 3 bases, with 11 bases between the two germline ends. The CDR3 covers 15 residues. Per the germline V gene, CDR1 is MNHNS and CDR2 is SASEGT. CDR3 in DNA: TGTGCCAGCAGTGAATGGGGAGGGCCCAATCAGCCCCAGCATTTT. It translates to CASSEWGGPNQPQHF.

This clonotype has only a few counts. The chain couples TRBV5-1 to TRBJ2-7; no definite D call. The CDR3 consists of 13 residues. The V end lost 2 bases, the J end lost 2 bases, and 8 bases lay between the germline ends. Germline V gene data show CDR1 as SGHRS and CDR2 as YFSETQ. The CDR3 region has the DNA TGCGCCAGCAGCTTTGACTTTGCCTACGAGCAGTACTTC. Protein: CASSFDFAYEQYF.

The chain joins TRBV4-1 to TRBJ2-3; 8 nucleotides match TRBD1. This CDR3 is built from 15 residues. V shed 2 bases, J shed 4 bases, and the junction held 5 bases outside the gene matches. The germline gives CDR1 MGHRA, CDR2 YSYEKL. The DNA of the CDR3 is TGCGCCAGCAGCCAACAGGGGGCAGGGGCAGATACGCAGTATTTT. Translation: CASSQQGAGADTQYF.

Ten or more counts support this clonotype. V usage is TRBV2 and J usage is TRBJ1-2; the D gene is possibly TRBD1 (5 bases). The CDR3 is made up of 12 amino acids. V gave up 8 bases and J gave up 1 base, with 8 bases separating them. Germline-derived CDR1 and CDR2 are SNHLY and FYNNEI. As DNA, the CDR3 is TGTGCCAGCGAGGGGAATAACTATGGCTACACCTTC. Translation gives CASEGNNYGYTF.

This clonotype has a count of ten or more. The chain joins TRBV12-3 or TRBV12-4 to TRBJ1-1; the D gene is possibly TRBD1 (5 bases). There are 14 residues in the CDR3. Trimming took 1 base from V and 4 from J, leaving 10 bases between them. The CDR3 DNA reads TGTGCCAGCAGTTTAGGGCCGAGGGGCACTGAAGCTTTCTTT. Its protein is CASSLGPRGTEAFF.

This clonotype was found a few times. The CDR3 sequence: CASSPGTGGNEQFF. The DNA for the CDR3 is TGTGCCAGCAGTCCCGGGACAGGGGGGAATGAGCAGTTCTTC. The genes are TRBV6-1 and TRBJ2-1; 11 bases are a match to TRBD1. Trimming took 5 bases from V and 7 from J; bases not matched to a gene: 4. Germline loops: CDR1 MNHNS, CDR2 SASEGT. The CDR3 is 14 amino acids.

The chain combines TRBV6-5 with TRBJ2-7; perhaps TRBD1 as D (5 bases). Germline values: CDR1 MNHEY, CDR2 SVGAGI. Trimming took off 0 bases at V and 6 bases at J, with 15 bases between the two ends. The CDR3 spans 15 residues. CDR3 sequence reads: CASSYSGPGSGEQYF. Here the CDR3 DNA reads TGTGCCAGCAGTTACTCGGGGCCAGGTTCCGGCGAGCAGTACTTC.

This rearrangement joins TRBV7-9 to TRBJ2-7, with D tentatively TRBD1 (6 bases). Trimming cost V 5 bases and J 5 bases, with 16 bases left between them. Germline assignment: CDR1 SEHNR and CDR2 FQNEAQ (reference sequence). The CDR3 is 14 residues long. This CDR3 is CASSLFSDSHEQYF. As DNA, the CDR3 is TGTGCCAGCAGCCTTTTCTCGGACAGCCACGAGCAGTACTTC. The complete variable domain, with remaining parts taken from reference TRBV7-9 and TRBJ2-7, reads DTGVSQNPRHKITKRGQNVTFRCDPISEHNRLYWYRQTLGQGPEFLTYFQNEAQLEKSRLLSDRFSAERPKGSFSTLEIQRTEQGDSAMYLCASSLFSDSHEQYFGPGTRLTVT.

This clonotype was found many times. The rearrangement links TRBV7-9 to TRBJ1-2; 8 bases match TRBD1. This CDR3 is 16 amino acids long. V was pared by 6 bases and J by 1 base, with 10 bases of the junction left unmatched. Germline V gene sequence: CDR1 SEHNR, CDR2 FQNEAQ (reference sequence). CDR3 DNA: TGTGCCAGCAGATATTTGACGGGACAGGTTAACTATGGCTACACCTTC. It translates to CASRYLTGQVNYGYTF.

This clonotype was seen ten or more times. The rearrangement joins TRBV6-2 or TRBV6-3 to TRBJ2-5; D is ambiguous. The CDR3 runs 11 residues. V lost 8 bases to trimming and J lost 5 bases, with 9 bases between them. From germline, CDR1 is MNHEY and CDR2 SVGEGT. CDR3 region: CASGWLETQYF. CDR3 nucleotide sequence: TGTGCCAGCGGCTGGCTGGAGACCCAGTACTTC.

This clonotype was counted only a few times. The genes are TRBV4-1 and TRBJ1-5, with D uncertain. V lost 0 bases, J lost 3 bases, and 15 bases lay in between. Germline V gives CDR1 MGHRA, CDR2 YSYEKL. This CDR3 has 17 amino acids. This CDR3 reads CASSQDLGSSVNQPQHF. CDR3 nucleotide sequence: TGCGCCAGCAGCCAAGATCTGGGCAGCTCTGTCAATCAGCCCCAGCATTTT.

This clonotype was counted a single time. The rearrangement links TRBV7-6 to TRBJ2-7, with D possibly TRBD1 on 5 matching bases. The CDR3 loop spans 12 amino acids. CDR1 SGHVS and CDR2 FNYEAQ come from the germline V gene. V was cut by 5 bases and J by 2 bases, with 7 bases left in between. This chain's CDR3 is CASSPDTYEQYF. The DNA of the CDR3 is TGTGCCAGCAGCCCGGACACCTACGAGCAGTACTTC.

This clonotype was seen many times. The chain is built from TRBV29-1 and TRBJ2-5, with a tentative D call TRBD2 (7 bases). This CDR3 is 14 amino acids long. Germline V CDR1 and CDR2: SQVTM, ANQGSEA. V was trimmed by 6 bases and J by 5 bases, leaving 19 bases between them. The CDR3 spells CSVNGGPTGETQYF. CDR3 bases: TGCAGCGTGAACGGGGGGCCTACCGGGGAGACCCAGTACTTC.

This clonotype was seen a few times. This chain's CDR3 is CASSPQKGYGGVPTQYF. DNA of the CDR3: TGTGCCAGCAGCCCCCAAAAGGGATACGGGGGAGTCCCTACGCAGTATTTT. The chain combines TRBV5-6 with TRBJ2-3; TRBD2 is a possible D gene (6 bases). V lost 4 bases, J lost 8 bases, and 26 bases lay in between. The CDR3 is 17 residues long. Germline V CDR1 and CDR2: SGHDT, YYEEEE.

This clonotype has a handful of counts. The gene calls are TRBV11-2 and TRBJ2-3, with 7 bases that match TRBD1. V lost 4 bases, J lost 7 bases, and 8 bases stayed unmatched. This CDR3 region has 14 residues. CDR1 is SGHAT and CDR2 is FQNNGV in the germline V gene. The CDR3 nucleotides are TGTGCCAGCAGCTCTCCCAGGGGGTTACATACGCAGTATTTT. This gives the protein CASSSPRGLHTQYF.

The chain is built from TRBV9 and TRBJ1-2, with TRBD1 matching 8 bases. Germline values: CDR1 SGDLS, CDR2 YYNGEE. Losses at the gene ends were 0 bases for V and 4 bases for J; bases not matched to a gene: 23. The CDR3 has 21 residues. The CDR3 spells CASSVENKGLASGGRGYGYTF. In DNA, the CDR3 is TGTGCCAGCAGCGTAGAGAATAAGGGACTTGCGTCAGGGGGCCGAGGCTATGGCTACACCTTC.

This clonotype was found a few times. CDR3: CASSALASGGTDTQYF. CDR3 nucleotide sequence: TGTGCCAGCAGTGCCCTAGCTAGCGGGGGTACAGATACGCAGTATTTT. This chain links TRBV6-1 with TRBJ2-3; 10 bases map to TRBD2. Looked up from germline, CDR1 is MNHNS and CDR2 is SASEGT. V shed 4 bases, J shed 3 bases, and the junction held 7 bases outside the gene matches. The length of the CDR3 is 16 residues.

This clonotype was observed a few times. The V gene is TRBV7-9, the J gene TRBJ1-3, with D unclear. V was cut by 5 bases and J by 6 bases, with 8 bases left in between. From germline, CDR1 is SEHNR and CDR2 FQNEAQ (reference sequence). This CDR3 is 12 amino acids long. The CDR3 region is CASSPSSNTIYF. The CDR3 nucleotides are TGTGCCAGCAGCCCGAGTTCAAACACCATATATTTT.

This clonotype was recorded at least ten times. This sequence joins TRBV7-9 and TRBJ2-1, with 8 positions matching TRBD1. This CDR3 comprises 13 residues. Germline CDR1 and CDR2: SEHNR and FQNEAQ (reference sequence). Trimming took 7 bases from V and 8 from J; bases not matched to a gene: 7. The CDR3 sequence is CASTDRATHEQFF. CDR3 nucleotides: TGTGCCAGCACGGACAGGGCCACACATGAGCAGTTCTTC.

The chain links TRBV4-2 to TRBJ2-5; D remains unclear. The CDR3 contains 15 residues. Looked up from germline, CDR1 is LGHNA and CDR2 is YNFKEQ. V was pared by 0 bases and J by 1 base, with 9 bases between. The CDR3 nucleotides read TGTGCCAGCAGCCAAGATGGCGCTGGCCAAGAGACCCAGTACTTC. This translates into CASSQDGAGQETQYF.